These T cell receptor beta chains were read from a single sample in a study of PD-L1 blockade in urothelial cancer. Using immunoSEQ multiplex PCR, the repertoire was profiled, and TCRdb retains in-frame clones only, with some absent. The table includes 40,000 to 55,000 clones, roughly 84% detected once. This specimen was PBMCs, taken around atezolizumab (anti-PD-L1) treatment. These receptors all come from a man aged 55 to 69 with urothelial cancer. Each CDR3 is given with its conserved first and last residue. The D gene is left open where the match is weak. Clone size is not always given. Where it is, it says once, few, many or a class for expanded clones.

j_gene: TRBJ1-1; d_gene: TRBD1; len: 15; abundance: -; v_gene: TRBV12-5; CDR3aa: CASGLNTGGNTEAFF; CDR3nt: TGTGCTAGTGGTTTGAACACAGGGGGGAACACTGAAGCTTTCTTT
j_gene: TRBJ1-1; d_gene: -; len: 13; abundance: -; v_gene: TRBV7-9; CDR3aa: CASSLTADTEAFF; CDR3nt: TGTGCCAGCAGCTTAACGGCGGACACTGAAGCTTTCTTT
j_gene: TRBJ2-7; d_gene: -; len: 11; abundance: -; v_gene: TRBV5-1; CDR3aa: CASSLAGEQYF; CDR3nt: TGCGCCAGCAGCCTGGCAGGCGAGCAGTACTTC
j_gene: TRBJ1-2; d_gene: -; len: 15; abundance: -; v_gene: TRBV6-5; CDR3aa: CASSYSGTEGYGYTF; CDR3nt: TGTGCCAGCAGTTACTCAGGGACGGAGGGCTATGGCTACACCTTC
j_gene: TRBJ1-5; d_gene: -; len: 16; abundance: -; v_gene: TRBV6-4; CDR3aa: CASRGPREHSNQPQHF; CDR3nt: TGTGCCAGCAGGGGGCCCAGGGAACATAGCAATCAGCCCCAGCATTTT
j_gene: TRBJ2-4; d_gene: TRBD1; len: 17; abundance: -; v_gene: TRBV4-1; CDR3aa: CASSQGPGTGAKNIQYF; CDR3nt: TGCGCCAGCAGCCAAGGCCCCGGGACAGGGGCCAAAAACATTCAGTACTTC
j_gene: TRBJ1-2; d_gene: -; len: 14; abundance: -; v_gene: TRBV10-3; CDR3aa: CAISVVDSGYGYTF; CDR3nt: TGTGCCATCAGTGTTGTAGATTCGGGATATGGCTACACCTTC
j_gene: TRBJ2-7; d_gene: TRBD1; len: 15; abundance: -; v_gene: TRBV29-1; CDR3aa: CSVEVGTGSSYEQYF; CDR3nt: TGCAGCGTTGAAGTAGGGACAGGGAGCTCCTACGAGCAGTACTTC
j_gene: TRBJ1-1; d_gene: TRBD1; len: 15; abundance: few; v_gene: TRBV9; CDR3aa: CASSERQGERTEAFF; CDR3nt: TGTGCCAGCAGCGAGCGACAGGGTGAACGAACTGAAGCTTTCTTT
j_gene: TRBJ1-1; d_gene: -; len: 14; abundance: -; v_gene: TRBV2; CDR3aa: CASREPGRHTEAFF; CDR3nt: TGTGCCAGCAGGGAGCCAGGGAGGCACACTGAAGCTTTCTTT
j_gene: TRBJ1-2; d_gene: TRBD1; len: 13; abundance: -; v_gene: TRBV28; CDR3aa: CASSPGTGYGYTF; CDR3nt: TGTGCCAGCAGTCCGGGGACAGGGTATGGCTACACCTTC
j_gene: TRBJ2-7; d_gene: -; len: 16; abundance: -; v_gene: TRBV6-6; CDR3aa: CASSYSTQINSYEQYF; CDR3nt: TGTGCCAGCAGTTACTCGACTCAGATTAATTCCTACGAGCAGTACTTC
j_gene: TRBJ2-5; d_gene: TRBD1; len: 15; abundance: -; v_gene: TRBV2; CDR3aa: CASSQDRGRGETQYF; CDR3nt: TGTGCCAGCAGTCAGGACAGGGGGCGAGGAGAGACCCAGTACTTC
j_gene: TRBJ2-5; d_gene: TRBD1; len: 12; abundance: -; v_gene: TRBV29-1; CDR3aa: CSVGDRGETQYF; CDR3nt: TGCAGCGTTGGGGACAGGGGGGAGACCCAGTACTTC
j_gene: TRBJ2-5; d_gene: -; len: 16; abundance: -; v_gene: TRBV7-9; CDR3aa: CASSSFFGVGSETQYF; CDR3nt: TGTGCCAGCAGTTCCTTTTTCGGGGTAGGGTCGGAGACCCAGTACTTC
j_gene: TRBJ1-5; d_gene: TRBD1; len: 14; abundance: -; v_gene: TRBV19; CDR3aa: CASSFGQAGQPQHF; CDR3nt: TGTGCCAGTAGTTTCGGACAGGCTGGGCAGCCCCAGCATTTT
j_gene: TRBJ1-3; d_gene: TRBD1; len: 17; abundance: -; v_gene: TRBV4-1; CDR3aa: CASSQDPRQGSENTIYF; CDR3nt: TGCGCCAGCAGCCAAGATCCGCGACAGGGGTCTGAAAACACCATATATTTT
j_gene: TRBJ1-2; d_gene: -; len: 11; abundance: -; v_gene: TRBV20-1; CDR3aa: CSAPRNYGYTF; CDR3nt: TGCAGTGCTCCCCGGAACTATGGCTACACCTTC
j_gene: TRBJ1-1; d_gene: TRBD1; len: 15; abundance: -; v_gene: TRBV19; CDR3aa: CASTPGTGMNTEAFF; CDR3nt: TGTGCCAGTACCCCCGGGACAGGGATGAACACTGAAGCTTTCTTT
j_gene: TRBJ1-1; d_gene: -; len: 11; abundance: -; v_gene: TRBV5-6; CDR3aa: CASSRATEAFF; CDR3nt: TGTGCCAGCAGCCGAGCAACTGAAGCTTTCTTT
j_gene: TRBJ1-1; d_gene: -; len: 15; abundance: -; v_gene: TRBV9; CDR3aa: CASSITAGRVSEAFF; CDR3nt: TGTGCCAGCAGCATAACCGCAGGGAGGGTTTCTGAAGCTTTCTTT
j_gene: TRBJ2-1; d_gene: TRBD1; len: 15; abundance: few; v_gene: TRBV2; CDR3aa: CARGSFGTENNEQFF; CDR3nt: TGTGCCAGAGGAAGCTTTGGGACAGAGAACAATGAGCAGTTCTTC
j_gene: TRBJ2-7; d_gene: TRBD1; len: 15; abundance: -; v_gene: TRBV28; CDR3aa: CASSSNRDRGYEQYF; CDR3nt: TGTGCCAGCAGTTCGAACCGGGACAGGGGCTACGAGCAGTACTTC
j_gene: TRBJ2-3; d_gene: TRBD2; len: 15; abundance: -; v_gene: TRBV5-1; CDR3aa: CASSLKAGAADTQYF; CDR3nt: TGCGCCAGCAGCTTGAAAGCGGGAGCCGCAGATACGCAGTATTTT
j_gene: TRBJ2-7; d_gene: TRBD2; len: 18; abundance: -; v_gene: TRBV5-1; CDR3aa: CASSFLPGLAKSSYEQYF; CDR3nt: TGCGCCAGCAGCTTCCTGCCGGGACTAGCGAAAAGCTCCTACGAGCAGTACTTC
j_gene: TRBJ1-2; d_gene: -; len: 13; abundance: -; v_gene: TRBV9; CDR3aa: CASSARGGYGYTF; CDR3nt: TGTGCCAGCAGCGCCAGGGGAGGGTATGGCTACACCTTC
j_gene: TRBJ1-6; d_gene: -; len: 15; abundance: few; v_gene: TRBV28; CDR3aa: CASSDTGSGGSPLHF; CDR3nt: TGTGCCAGCAGTGATACAGGGTCGGGGGGATCACCCCTCCACTTT
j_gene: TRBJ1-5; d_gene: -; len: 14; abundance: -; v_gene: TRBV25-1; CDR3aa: CASSELRENQPQHF; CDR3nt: TGTGCCAGCAGTGAATTGAGAGAAAATCAGCCCCAGCATTTT
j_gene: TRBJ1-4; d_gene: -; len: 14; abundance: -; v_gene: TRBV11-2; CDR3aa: CASSPLGANEKLFF; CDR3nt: TGTGCCAGCAGCCCCCTTGGGGCGAATGAAAAACTGTTTTTT
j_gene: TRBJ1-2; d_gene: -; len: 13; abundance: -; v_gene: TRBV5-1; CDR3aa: CASSLEGGLDYTF; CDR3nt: TGCGCCAGCAGCTTGGAAGGCGGACTCGACTACACCTTC
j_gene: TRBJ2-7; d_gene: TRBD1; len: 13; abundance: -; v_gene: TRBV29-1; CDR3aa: CSVVTGSSYEQYF; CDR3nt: TGCAGCGTGGTGACAGGGAGCTCCTACGAGCAGTACTTC
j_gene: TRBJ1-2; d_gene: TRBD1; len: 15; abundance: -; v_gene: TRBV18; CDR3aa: CASSPNNRGSDGYTF; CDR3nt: TGTGCCAGCTCACCTAACAACAGGGGTTCGGATGGCTACACCTTC
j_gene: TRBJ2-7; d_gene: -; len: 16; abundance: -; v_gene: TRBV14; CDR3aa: CASSQVGVGRSYEQYF; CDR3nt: TGTGCCAGCAGCCAAGTGGGAGTTGGACGTTCCTACGAGCAGTACTTC
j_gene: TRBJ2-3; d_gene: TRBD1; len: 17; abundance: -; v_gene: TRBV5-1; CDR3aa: CASSLRGSGQGVDTQYF; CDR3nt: TGCGCCAGCAGCTTGAGAGGGTCGGGACAGGGAGTAGATACGCAGTATTTT
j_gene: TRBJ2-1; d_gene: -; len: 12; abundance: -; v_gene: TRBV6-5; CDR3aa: CASSPASQEQFF; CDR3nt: TGTGCCAGCAGCCCAGCGTCCCAAGAGCAGTTCTTC
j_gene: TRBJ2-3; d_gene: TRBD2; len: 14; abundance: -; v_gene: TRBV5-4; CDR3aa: CASSSGLAEYTQYF; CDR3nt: TGTGCCAGCAGCTCAGGACTAGCGGAATATACGCAGTATTTT
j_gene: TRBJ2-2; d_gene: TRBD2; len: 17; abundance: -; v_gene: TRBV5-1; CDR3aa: CASSLEAGGPGTGELFF; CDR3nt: TGCGCCAGCAGCTTGGAAGCGGGGGGGCCGGGGACCGGGGAGCTGTTTTTT
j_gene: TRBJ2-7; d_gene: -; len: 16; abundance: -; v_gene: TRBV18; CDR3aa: CASSPSTGYLSYEQYF; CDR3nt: TGTGCCAGCTCACCAAGCACGGGGTATCTTTCCTACGAGCAGTACTTC
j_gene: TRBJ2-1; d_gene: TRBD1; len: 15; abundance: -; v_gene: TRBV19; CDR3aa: CASSIGTGAYNEQFF; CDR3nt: TGTGCCAGTAGTATCGGGACAGGGGCCTACAATGAGCAGTTCTTC
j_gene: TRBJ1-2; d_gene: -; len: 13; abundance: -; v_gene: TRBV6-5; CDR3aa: CASRQTGWGGYTF; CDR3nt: TGTGCCAGCAGACAGACAGGTTGGGGGGGCTACACCTTC
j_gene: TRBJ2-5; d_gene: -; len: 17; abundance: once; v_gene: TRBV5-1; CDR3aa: CASSLRRWTGLKETQYF; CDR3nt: TGCGCCAGCAGCTTGAGACGGTGGACGGGACTGAAAGAGACCCAGTACTTC
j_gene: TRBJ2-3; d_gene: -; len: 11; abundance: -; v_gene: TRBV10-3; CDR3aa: CAIRYLDTQYF; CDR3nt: TGTGCCATCAGGTACTTAGATACGCAGTATTTT
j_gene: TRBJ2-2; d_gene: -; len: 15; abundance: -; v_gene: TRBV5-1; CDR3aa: CASSLEGRVTGELFF; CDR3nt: TGCGCCAGCAGCTTGGAAGGCAGGGTAACCGGGGAGCTGTTTTTT
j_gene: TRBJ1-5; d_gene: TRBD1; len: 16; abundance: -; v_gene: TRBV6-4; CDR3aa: CASRRVRQGFNQPQHF; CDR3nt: TGTGCCAGCAGAAGAGTTCGACAGGGCTTCAATCAGCCCCAGCATTTT
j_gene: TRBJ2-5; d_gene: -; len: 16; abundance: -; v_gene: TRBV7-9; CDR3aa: CASSKDRLGDQETQYF; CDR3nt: TGTGCCAGCAGTAAGGACCGGCTCGGGGACCAAGAGACCCAGTACTTC
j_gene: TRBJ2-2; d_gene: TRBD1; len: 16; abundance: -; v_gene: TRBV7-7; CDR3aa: CASSSGTGAGTGELFF; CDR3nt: TGTGCTAGCAGCTCGGGGACAGGGGCGGGCACCGGGGAGCTGTTTTTT
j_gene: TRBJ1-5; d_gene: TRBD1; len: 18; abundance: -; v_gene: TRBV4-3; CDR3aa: CASSQGAVGTGAYQPQHF; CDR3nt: TGCGCCAGCAGCCAAGGGGCCGTCGGGACAGGGGCCTATCAGCCCCAGCATTTT